Below, 19 T cell receptor beta chains from the same sample are listed, as sequenced in a study of PD-L1 blockade in urothelial cancer. Repertoires were generated with immunoSEQ multiplex PCR, while TCRdb's copy carries only in-frame clones and drops some. Of 55,000 to 80,000 clones in the sample, roughly 86% were seen once. Time point meaning: pretreatment peripheral blood. Sequenced here: PBMCs, sampled around atezolizumab (anti-PD-L1) treatment. The receptors derive from a man aged 60 to 69 with urothelial cancer.

The V and J genes are TRBV5-1 and TRBJ2-5; TRBD1 matches at 7 bases. V shed 5 bases, J shed 2 bases, and the junction held 6 bases outside the gene matches. CDR3 length: 14 residues. The germline gives CDR1 SGHRS, CDR2 YFSETQ. This chain's CDR3 is CASSNGQVQETQYF. Here the CDR3 DNA reads TGCGCCAGCAGTAATGGACAGGTTCAAGAGACCCAGTACTTC.

The V and J genes are TRBV7-7 and TRBJ2-3; 11 bases align to TRBD2. The CDR3 covers 14 residues. Germline V gene sequence: CDR1 SSHAT, CDR2 FNYEAQ (reference sequence). The DNA for the CDR3 is TGTGCTCGACAGACTAGCGGGGTTGGAAAAACGCAGTATTTT. Translation: CARQTSGVGKTQYF. The whole variable domain, filled in from reference TRBV7-7 and TRBJ2-3, reads GAGVSQSPRYKVTKRGQDVTLRCDPISSHATLYWYQQALGQGPEFLTYFNYEAQPDKSGLPSDRFSAERPEGSISTLTIQRTEQRDSAMYRCARQTSGVGKTQYFGPGTRLTVL.

This clone was observed once. The chain has TRBV2 and TRBJ1-6; 9 bases align to TRBD1. The CDR3 consists of 13 residues. The germline CDR1 and CDR2 sequences are SNHLY and FYNNEI. The ends lost 8 bases at V and 5 bases at J; junction bases unmatched: 1. The CDR3 nucleotides read TGTGCCAGCCGGGACAGGGATAATTCACCCCTCCACTTT. Translating it yields CASRDRDNSPLHF.

The chain is built from TRBV30 and TRBJ2-2, with a tentative D call TRBD1 (5 bases). This CDR3 is built from 13 residues. Germline V gives CDR1 GTSNPN, CDR2 SVGIG (reference sequence). The V and J ends lost 3 bases and 3 bases respectively, with 8 bases between them. The CDR3 here is CAWRGQDTGELFF. The CDR3 DNA is TGTGCCTGGAGAGGACAAGACACCGGGGAGCTGTTTTTT.

The rearrangement uses TRBV5-1 and TRBJ1-1; D is ambiguous. Between the trimmed V and J ends, which lost 0 bases and 4 bases, there was a span of 13 bases. Germline loops: CDR1 SGHRS, CDR2 YFSETQ. This CDR3 has 15 amino acids. The DNA of the CDR3 is TGCGCCAGCAGCTTGGGATGGCCGGAGGGCACTGAAGCTTTCTTT. It is translated as CASSLGWPEGTEAFF.

This chain connects TRBV6-1 to TRBJ1-5, with D possibly matching TRBD1 (5 bases). The germline V gene encodes CDR1 MNHNS and CDR2 SASEGT. CDR3 length equals 15 residues. The V end lost 7 bases, the J end lost 0 bases, and 13 bases lay between the germline ends. CDR3 residues: CASNRGTHSNQPQHF. Here the CDR3 DNA reads TGTGCCAGCAACCGAGGGACTCATAGCAATCAGCCCCAGCATTTT.

The CDR3 coding sequence is TGTGCCAGTAGCCCCATGGAGACAGGGAGTAGGGCTGAAGCTTTCTTT. It yields the protein CASSPMETGSRAEAFF. The J gene is TRBJ1-1, the V gene TRBV19; 7 bases align to TRBD1. With 6 bases clipped from V and 6 bases from J, the junction kept 16 bases outside the gene matches. The length of the CDR3 is 16 residues. The germline gives CDR1 LNHDA, CDR2 SQIVND (reference sequence).

V and J are TRBV19 and TRBJ1-1, with D perhaps matching TRBD1 (6 bases). V lost 6 bases, J lost 4 bases, and 12 bases lay in between. The CDR3 runs 13 residues. Germline V gives CDR1 LNHDA, CDR2 SQIVND (reference sequence). The CDR3 DNA reads TGTGCCAGTAGCAACAGGGAATCCACTGAAGCTTTCTTT. It yields the protein CASSNRESTEAFF.

The CDR3 DNA sequence: TGCGCCAGCAGCTTGGCCCTCAGCGGGGGAGCTGGGGCCAACGTCCTGACTTTC. Encoded protein: CASSLALSGGAGANVLTF. V is TRBV5-1 and J is TRBJ2-6; 8 bases agree with TRBD2. The CDR3 is 18 amino acids. CDR1 and CDR2 from the germline V gene are SGHRS and YFSETQ. The J segment lost 2 bases and the V segment lost 0 bases, leaving 7 bases of the junction unmatched.

The sample holds a few counts of this clone. The chain is built from TRBV6-5 and TRBJ1-5, with D possibly matching TRBD1 (5 bases). V lost 6 bases and J 10 bases, leaving 16 bases between the germline ends. CDR3 length: 13 residues. CDR1 MNHEY and CDR2 SVGAGI come from the germline V gene. CDR3 protein: CASRPTGGSPQHF. The CDR3, as DNA: TGTGCCAGCAGGCCCACAGGCGGTTCTCCCCAGCATTTT.

This sequence joins TRBV7-2 and TRBJ2-3; D is perhaps TRBD2 (6 bases). This CDR3 region has 13 residues. The V end was cut by 1 base, the J end by 9 bases, with 11 bases between. Germline values: CDR1 SGHTA, CDR2 FQGNSA. The CDR3: CASSLGTGDTQYF. CDR3 sequence (DNA): TGTGCCAGCAGCTTAGGTACGGGGGACACGCAGTATTTT.

The CDR3 nucleotides are TGTGCCATCAGTGAGGGTCCGGGACAGGGGAGGTTTTTCGATGGCTACACCTTC. Translated, it gives CAISEGPGQGRFFDGYTF. The chain links TRBV10-3 to TRBJ1-2; 10 bases fit TRBD1. The J segment lost 6 bases and the V segment lost 2 bases, leaving 15 bases of the junction unmatched. In germline, CDR1 is ENHRY, CDR2 SYGVKD. The CDR3 is made up of 18 amino acids.

The chain's CDR3 is CASRSGGLDYEQYF. The CDR3 coding sequence is TGTGCCAGCAGATCCGGGGGTCTTGACTACGAGCAGTACTTC. This chain joins TRBV28 and TRBJ2-7, with D possibly being TRBD2 (6 bases). The V end was cut by 6 bases, the J end by 3 bases, with 15 bases between. Germline V gene data show CDR1 as MDHEN and CDR2 as SYDVKM. The CDR3 spans 14 residues.

The chain couples TRBV11-2 to TRBJ2-7; 12 bases align to TRBD2. CDR1 is SGHAT, CDR2 FQNNGV, per germline. This CDR3 spans 16 amino acids. V was pared by 5 bases and J by 6 bases, with 11 bases of the junction left unmatched. CDR3 DNA sequence: TGTGCCAGCAGCACATCGGGACTAGCGGGCGAAATCGAGCAGTACTTC. Protein product: CASSTSGLAGEIEQYF.

The chain links TRBV7-9 to TRBJ2-2; maybe TRBD1 (5 bases). The CDR3 is 17 residues long. Per the germline V gene, CDR1 is SEHNR and CDR2 is FQNEAQ (reference sequence). V gave up 2 bases and J gave up 6 bases, with 19 bases separating them. CDR3 region: CASSLSFPGPRAGELFF. The DNA of the CDR3 is TGTGCCAGCAGCTTATCCTTCCCAGGGCCAAGAGCCGGGGAGCTGTTTTTT.

The chain links TRBV2 to TRBJ1-6; D may be TRBD1 (6 bases). The CDR3 spans 14 residues. Looked up from germline, CDR1 is SNHLY and CDR2 is FYNNEI. The germline V and J ends were trimmed by 5 bases and 6 bases, with 11 bases remaining between them. CDR3 loop: CASSIRDINSPLHF. As DNA, the CDR3 is TGTGCCAGCAGTATCCGGGACATTAATTCACCCCTCCACTTT.

The chain couples TRBV6-6 to TRBJ2-5; no definite D call. There are 15 residues in the CDR3. The germline V and J ends were trimmed by 6 bases and 1 base, with 15 bases remaining between them. In germline, CDR1 is MNHNY, CDR2 SVGAGI (reference sequence). Written as DNA, the CDR3 is TGTGCCAGCAGCCCCTTATCTGGGCCCCAAGAGACCCAGTACTTC. Its protein product is CASSPLSGPQETQYF.

This clone occurred a few times. The chain recombines TRBV30 with TRBJ2-2, with 10 positions matching TRBD1. V shed 3 bases, J shed 7 bases, and the junction held 2 bases outside the gene matches. This CDR3 is built from 13 residues. Per germline, CDR1 GTSNPN and CDR2 SVGIG (reference sequence). CDR3 in amino acids: CAWRGQGYGELFF. CDR3 sequence (DNA): TGTGCCTGGAGGGGACAGGGGTACGGGGAGCTGTTTTTT.

V gene TRBV14 combines with J gene TRBJ2-1, with D perhaps TRBD1 (6 bases). CDR3 length: 15 amino acids. V was shortened by 4 bases and J by 10 bases, with 20 bases between the two germline ends. Germline assignment: CDR1 SGHDN and CDR2 FVKESK. This CDR3 reads CASSPADRPRLEQFF. CDR3 nucleotide sequence: TGTGCCAGCAGCCCGGCGGACAGACCCCGGTTAGAGCAGTTCTTC.